This TCR beta chain was recorded in a study of CD4 T cells in relation to SARS-CoV-2 and coronaviruses. On this clone itself: Its antigen is currently unknown.

The CDR3 spans 18 residues. Per germline, CDR1 SGHRS and CDR2 YFSETQ. J gave up 3 bases and V 3 bases, and 16 bases lay outside the gene matches. The repertoire was sequenced with immunoSEQ multiplex PCR; TCRdb's copy has only in-frame clones and lacks some. The sample carries 35,000 to 45,000 clones, around 77% recorded once. The gene calls are TRBV5-1 and TRBJ2-5; TRBD2 agrees at 8 bases. Sequenced material: memory CD4+ T cells from PBMCs, cultured in vitro. This receptor was obtained from an adult with COVID-19. In DNA form, the CDR3 reads TGCGCCAGCAGCTCGACACCCCCGGGGACTAGACTCAAAGAGACCCAGTACTTC. Amino acids: CASSSTPPGTRLKETQYF.